This T cell receptor (beta chain) comes out of a study of CD8 T cells in ankylosing spondylitis. Quantitative molecular-barcoded 5'-RACE generated the TCR beta libraries. TCRdb passed the 5' RACE reads through MiXCR, listing each CDR3 protein once. The repertoire includes some 700,000 distinct CDR3 sequences, about 20% of them detected once, and 15% to 20% sits in the top ten. Worth noting for this clonotype: The antigen is undetermined.

CDR3 length equals 16 residues. Germline-derived CDR1 and CDR2 are SGHDT and YYEEEE. V lost 2 bases to trimming and J lost 7 bases; unmatched junction nucleotides: 6. The study's findings and limits: Blood of patients with ankylosing spondylitis appeared to be characterized by a TCR beta motif of eight highly homologous variants. With a CD8+ phenotype, disease-linked clones were relatively rare in peripheral blood. Earlier work had already found some motif variants in reactive arthritis synovial fluid and blood.

The chain joins TRBV5-6 to TRBJ2-1; 13 nucleotides match TRBD2. Material: blood, either unsorted or a sorted T cell fraction (not recorded which). The clonotype comes from a male donor with ankylosing spondylitis. CDR3 sequence reads: CASSFTGTSGANEQFF. The DNA of the CDR3 is TGTGCCAGCAGCTTCACCGGGACTAGCGGGGCAAATGAGCAGTTCTTC.